This T cell receptor beta chain comes out of a study of CD8+ T cells in alopecia areata. Study findings and constraints: In scalp and blood, many expanded lesional clones persisted during tofacitinib. Compared with mice, patients displayed less clear TCR sharing, possibly for HLA-related reasons.

After isolation, RNA underwent reverse transcription to generate cDNA as the sequencing template. TCRdb's copy holds only in-frame clones and misses some; the assay was immunoSEQ multiplex PCR. The data contain 150,000 to 200,000 clones, less than 65% of them seen just once; the ten biggest clones take up approximately 1%. With regard to this clone: Its antigen is not known.

Trimming took 8 bases from V and 0 from J, leaving 10 bases between them. The CDR3 has 13 residues. Looked up from germline, CDR1 is SNHLY and CDR2 is FYNNEI. The treatment: oral pan-JAK inhibitor, 5-10 mg twice daily. Collected material from alopecia areata patients comprised lesional scalp punch biopsies and peripheral blood. The source is a human donor with alopecia areata. This chain links TRBV2 with TRBJ1-1, with a weak D call TRBD1 (5 bases). Sequencing was performed on CD4+ T cells sorted from blood, taken at week 24, from a patient treated with tofacitinib. The CDR3 protein is CASSGALNTEAFF. In DNA form, the CDR3 reads TGTGCCAGCTCCGGGGCCTTGAACACTGAAGCTTTCTTT.